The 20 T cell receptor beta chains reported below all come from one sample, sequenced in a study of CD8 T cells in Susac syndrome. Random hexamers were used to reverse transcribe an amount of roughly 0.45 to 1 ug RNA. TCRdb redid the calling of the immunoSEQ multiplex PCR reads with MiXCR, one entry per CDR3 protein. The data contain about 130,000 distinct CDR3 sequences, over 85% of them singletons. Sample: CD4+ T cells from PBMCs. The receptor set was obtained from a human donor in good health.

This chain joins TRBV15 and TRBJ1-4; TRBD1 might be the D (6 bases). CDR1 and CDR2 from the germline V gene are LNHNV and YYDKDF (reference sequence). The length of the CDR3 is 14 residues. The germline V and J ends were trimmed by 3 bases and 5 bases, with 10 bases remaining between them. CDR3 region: CATSRRGANEKLFF. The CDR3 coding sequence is TGTGCCACCAGCAGGCGGGGGGCGAATGAAAAACTGTTTTTT.

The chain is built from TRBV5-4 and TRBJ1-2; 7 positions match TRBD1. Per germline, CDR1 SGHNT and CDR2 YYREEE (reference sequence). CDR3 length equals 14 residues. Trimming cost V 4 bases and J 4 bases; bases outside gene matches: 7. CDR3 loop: CASSPDRSGYGYTF. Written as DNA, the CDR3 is TGTGCCAGCAGCCCGGACAGGTCGGGCTATGGCTACACCTTC.

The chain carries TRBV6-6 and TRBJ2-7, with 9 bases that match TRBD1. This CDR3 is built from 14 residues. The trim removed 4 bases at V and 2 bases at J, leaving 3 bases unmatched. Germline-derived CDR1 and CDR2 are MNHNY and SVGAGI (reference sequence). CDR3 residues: CASSLNRGPYEQYF. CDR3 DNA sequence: TGTGCCAGCAGTTTGAACAGGGGGCCCTACGAGCAGTACTTC.

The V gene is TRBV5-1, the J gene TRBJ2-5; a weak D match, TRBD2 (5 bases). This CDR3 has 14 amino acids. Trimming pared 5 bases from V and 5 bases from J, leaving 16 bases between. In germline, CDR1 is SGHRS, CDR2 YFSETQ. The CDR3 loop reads CASRFLGVGETQYF. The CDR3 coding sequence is TGCGCCAGCAGATTCCTCGGGGTTGGGGAGACCCAGTACTTC. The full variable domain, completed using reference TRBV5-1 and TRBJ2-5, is KAGVTQTPRYLIKTRGQQVTLSCSPISGHRSVSWYQQTPGQGLQFLFEYFSETQRNKGNFPGRFSGRQFSNSRSEMNVSTLELGDSALYLCASRFLGVGETQYFGPGTRLLVL.

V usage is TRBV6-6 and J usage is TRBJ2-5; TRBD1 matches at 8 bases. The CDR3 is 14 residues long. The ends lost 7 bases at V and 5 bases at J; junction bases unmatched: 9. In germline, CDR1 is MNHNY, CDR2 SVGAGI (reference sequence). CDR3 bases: TGTGCCAGCAATGGGCAGGGGGCCTCGGAGACCCAGTACTTC. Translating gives CASNGQGASETQYF.

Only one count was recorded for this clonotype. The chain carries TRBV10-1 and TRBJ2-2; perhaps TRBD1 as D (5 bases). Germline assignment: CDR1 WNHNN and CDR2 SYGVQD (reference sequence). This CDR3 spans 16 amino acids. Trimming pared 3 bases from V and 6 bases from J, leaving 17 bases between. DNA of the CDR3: TGCGCCAGCAGTGACCCTCACGGACAATCCTCCGGGGAGCTGTTTTTT. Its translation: CASSDPHGQSSGELFF.

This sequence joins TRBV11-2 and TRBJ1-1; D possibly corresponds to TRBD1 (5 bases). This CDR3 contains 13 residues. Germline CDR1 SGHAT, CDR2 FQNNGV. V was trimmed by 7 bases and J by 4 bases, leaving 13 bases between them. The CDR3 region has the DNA TGTGCCAGCACCCTGCGGGGGGGCACTGAAGCTTTCTTT. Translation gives CASTLRGGTEAFF.

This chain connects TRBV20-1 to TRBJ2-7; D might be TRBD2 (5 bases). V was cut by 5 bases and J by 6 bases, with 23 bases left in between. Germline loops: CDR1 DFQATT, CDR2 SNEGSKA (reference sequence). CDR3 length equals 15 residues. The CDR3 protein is CSASDLRGQTSEQYF. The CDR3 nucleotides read TGCAGTGCTTCTGACCTTCGCGGGCAGACTTCCGAGCAGTACTTC.

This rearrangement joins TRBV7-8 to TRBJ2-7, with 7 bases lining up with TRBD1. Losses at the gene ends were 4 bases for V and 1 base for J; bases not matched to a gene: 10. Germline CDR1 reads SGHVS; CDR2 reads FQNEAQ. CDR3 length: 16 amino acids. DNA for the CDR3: TGTGCCAGCAGCTCCCAATTGCAGGGGGAATCCTACGAGCAGTACTTC. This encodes CASSSQLQGESYEQYF. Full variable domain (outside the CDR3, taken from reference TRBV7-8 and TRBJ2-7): GAGVSQSPRYKVAKRGQDVALRCDPISGHVSLFWYQQALGQGPEFLTYFQNEAQLDKSGLPSDRFFAERPEGSVSTLKIQRTQQEDSAVYLCASSSQLQGESYEQYFGPGTRLTVT.

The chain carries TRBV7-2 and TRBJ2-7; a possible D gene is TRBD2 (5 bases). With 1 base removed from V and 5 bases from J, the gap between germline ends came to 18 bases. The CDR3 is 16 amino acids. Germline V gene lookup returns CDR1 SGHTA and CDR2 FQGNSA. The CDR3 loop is CASSLGSSPLSDEQYF. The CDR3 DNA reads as TGTGCCAGCAGCTTAGGCTCTAGCCCCCTAAGCGACGAGCAGTACTTC.

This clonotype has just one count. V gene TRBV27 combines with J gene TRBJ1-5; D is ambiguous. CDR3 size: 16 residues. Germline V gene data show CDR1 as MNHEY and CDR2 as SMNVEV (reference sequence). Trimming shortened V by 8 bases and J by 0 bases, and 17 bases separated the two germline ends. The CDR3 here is CASALAGMHSNQPQHF. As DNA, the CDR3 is TGTGCCAGCGCTCTAGCGGGGATGCATAGCAATCAGCCCCAGCATTTT.

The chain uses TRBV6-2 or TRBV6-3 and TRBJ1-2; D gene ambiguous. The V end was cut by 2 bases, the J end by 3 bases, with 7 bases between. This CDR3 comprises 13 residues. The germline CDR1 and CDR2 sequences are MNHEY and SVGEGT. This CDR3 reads CASSYTGDYGYTF. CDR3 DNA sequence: TGTGCCAGCAGTTACACTGGGGACTATGGCTACACCTTC.

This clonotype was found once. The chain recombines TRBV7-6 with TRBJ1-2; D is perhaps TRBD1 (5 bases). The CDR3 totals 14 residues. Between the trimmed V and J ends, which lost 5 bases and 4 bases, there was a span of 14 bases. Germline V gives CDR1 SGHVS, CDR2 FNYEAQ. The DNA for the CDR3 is TGTGCCAGCAGCCCTTCAGGGCAAACCTATGGCTACACCTTC. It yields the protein CASSPSGQTYGYTF.

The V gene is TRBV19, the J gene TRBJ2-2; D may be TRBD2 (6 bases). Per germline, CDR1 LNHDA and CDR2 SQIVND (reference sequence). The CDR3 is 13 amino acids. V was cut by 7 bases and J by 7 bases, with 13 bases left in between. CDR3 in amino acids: CASIPLGGGELFF. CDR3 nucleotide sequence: TGTGCCAGTATCCCACTGGGGGGCGGGGAGCTGTTTTTT.

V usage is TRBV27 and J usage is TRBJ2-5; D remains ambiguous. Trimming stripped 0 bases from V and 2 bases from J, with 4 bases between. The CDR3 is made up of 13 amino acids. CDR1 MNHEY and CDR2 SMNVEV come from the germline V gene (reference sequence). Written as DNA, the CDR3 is TGTGCCAGCAGTTTATCCAGGCAAGAGACCCAGTACTTC. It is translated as CASSLSRQETQYF.

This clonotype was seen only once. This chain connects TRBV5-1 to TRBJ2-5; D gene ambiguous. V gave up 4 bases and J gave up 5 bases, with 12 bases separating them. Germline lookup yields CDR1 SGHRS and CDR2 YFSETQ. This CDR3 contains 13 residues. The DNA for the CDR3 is TGCGCCAGCAGCCCCATAGGGTCTGAGACCCAGTACTTC. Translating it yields CASSPIGSETQYF. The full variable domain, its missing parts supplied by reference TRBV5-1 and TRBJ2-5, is KAGVTQTPRYLIKTRGQQVTLSCSPISGHRSVSWYQQTPGQGLQFLFEYFSETQRNKGNFPGRFSGRQFSNSRSEMNVSTLELGDSALYLCASSPIGSETQYFGPGTRLLVL.

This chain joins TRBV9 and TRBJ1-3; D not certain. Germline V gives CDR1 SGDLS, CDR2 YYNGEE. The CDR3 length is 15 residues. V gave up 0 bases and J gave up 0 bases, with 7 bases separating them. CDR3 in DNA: TGTGCCAGCAGCGTAGAGCACTCCTCTGGAAACACCATATATTTT. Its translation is CASSVEHSSGNTIYF. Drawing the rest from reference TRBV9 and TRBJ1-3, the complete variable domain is DSGVTQTPKHLITATGQRVTLRCSPRSGDLSVYWYQQSLDQGLQFLIQYYNGEERAKGNILERFSAQQFPDLHSELNLSSLELGDSALYFCASSVEHSSGNTIYFGEGSWLTVV.

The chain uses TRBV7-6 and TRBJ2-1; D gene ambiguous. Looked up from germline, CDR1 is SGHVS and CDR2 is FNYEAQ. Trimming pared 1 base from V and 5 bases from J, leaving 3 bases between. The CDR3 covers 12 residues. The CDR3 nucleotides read TGTGCCAGCAGCTTAGTGGACAATGAGCAGTTCTTC. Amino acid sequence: CASSLVDNEQFF.

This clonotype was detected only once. CDR3 nucleotide sequence: TGTGCCAGCTCACCACAACGGACTAGCGGCATAAAAGATACGCAGTATTTT. Its protein is CASSPQRTSGIKDTQYF. The chain has TRBV18 and TRBJ2-3; the match to TRBD2 covers 10 bases. Germline V gene sequence: CDR1 KGHSH, CDR2 LQKENI. With 1 base clipped from V and 5 bases from J, the junction kept 9 bases outside the gene matches. The CDR3 is made up of 17 amino acids.

CDR3 bases: TGTGCCAGCAGCTTAAAGGGGGAGAACAATCGCCTCTCTGGAAACACCATATATTTT. It specifies CASSLKGENNRLSGNTIYF. The chain has TRBV7-2 and TRBJ1-3; TRBD1 is a possible D gene (6 bases). CDR1 and CDR2 (germline): SGHTA, FQGNSA. Trimming removed 2 bases from V and 0 bases from J, with 20 bases in between. This CDR3 has 19 amino acids.